Listed below are T cell receptor beta chains from one sample, sequenced in a study of shared clonotypes between healthy human individuals. TCRdb's copy holds only in-frame clones and misses some; the assay was immunoSEQ multiplex PCR. Here the sample spans around 1.6 million clones, around 98% being singletons. Material for sequencing was naive CD4+ T cells sorted from blood. The receptors shown here come from a man between 25 and 39 years old in good health. Both conserved end residues are part of each CDR3. A D gene is named only where the DNA matches it firmly. A clone size is listed for some rows: how often the clone was seen (once, few, many), or a class if it is expanded.

j_call,d_call,v_call,clone_size,cdr3_nt,cdr3_aa
TRBJ1-2,.,TRBV15,.,TGTGCCACCAGCATCCGACAGCCAAACTATGGCTACACCTTC,CATSIRQPNYGYTF
TRBJ2-5,.,TRBV21-1,.,TGTGCCAGCAGCAAAGAAACTAGCGGCCAAGAGACCCAGTACTTC,CASSKETSGQETQYF
TRBJ2-7,TRBD1,TRBV7-2,.,TGTGCCAGCAGCTTCCCCCCGGGACAGCGCCGACCCTACGAGCAGTACTTC,CASSFPPGQRRPYEQYF
TRBJ2-1,.,TRBV5-1,.,TGCGCCAGCAGCGGGGACGCCGGATTCGCCTACAATGAGCAGTTCTTC,CASSGDAGFAYNEQFF
TRBJ2-1,.,TRBV7-2,.,TGTGCCAGCAGCCCCCGGGCCCCGTGGGGTGAGCAGTTCTTC,CASSPRAPWGEQFF
TRBJ2-3,.,TRBV4-3,.,TGCGCCAGCAGCCAAGATCCCCTCTCCACAGATACGCAGTATTTT,CASSQDPLSTDTQYF
TRBJ2-4,TRBD2,TRBV28,.,TGTGCCAGCAGTTTCCGACTAGCGGGAGGGCTAAAAAACATTCAGTACTTC,CASSFRLAGGLKNIQYF
TRBJ1-3,.,TRBV11-2,.,TGTGCCAGCAGCTTAGAAGGCTCTGGAAACACCATATATTTT,CASSLEGSGNTIYF
TRBJ2-3,TRBD2,TRBV29-1,.,TGCAGCGAGCTGACTAGCGGGAGCACAGATACGCAGTATTTT,CSELTSGSTDTQYF
TRBJ2-1,TRBD2,TRBV6-5,.,TGTGCCAGCAGTCCTCTAGCGGGGGGCTACAATGAGCAGTTCTTC,CASSPLAGGYNEQFF
TRBJ2-2,.,TRBV6-4,.,TGTGCCAGCAGTGTCCGCGGGGCTGGCGGGGCCAACACCGGGGAGCTGTTTTTT,CASSVRGAGGANTGELFF
TRBJ1-1,.,TRBV28,.,TGTGCCAGCCACACGGCAATGAACACTGAAGCTTTCTTT,CASHTAMNTEAFF
TRBJ1-1,.,TRBV6-1,.,TGTGCCAGCAGTGCGACAGCAGCGAACACTGAAGCTTTCTTT,CASSATAANTEAFF
TRBJ2-6,.,TRBV6-5,once,TGTGCCAGCAGTTTTCAGGGTTCTGGGGCCAACGTCCTGACTTTC,CASSFQGSGANVLTF
TRBJ1-5,.,TRBV19,.,TGTGCCAGTAGAGGCTTGGGCAATCAGCCCCAGCATTTT,CASRGLGNQPQHF